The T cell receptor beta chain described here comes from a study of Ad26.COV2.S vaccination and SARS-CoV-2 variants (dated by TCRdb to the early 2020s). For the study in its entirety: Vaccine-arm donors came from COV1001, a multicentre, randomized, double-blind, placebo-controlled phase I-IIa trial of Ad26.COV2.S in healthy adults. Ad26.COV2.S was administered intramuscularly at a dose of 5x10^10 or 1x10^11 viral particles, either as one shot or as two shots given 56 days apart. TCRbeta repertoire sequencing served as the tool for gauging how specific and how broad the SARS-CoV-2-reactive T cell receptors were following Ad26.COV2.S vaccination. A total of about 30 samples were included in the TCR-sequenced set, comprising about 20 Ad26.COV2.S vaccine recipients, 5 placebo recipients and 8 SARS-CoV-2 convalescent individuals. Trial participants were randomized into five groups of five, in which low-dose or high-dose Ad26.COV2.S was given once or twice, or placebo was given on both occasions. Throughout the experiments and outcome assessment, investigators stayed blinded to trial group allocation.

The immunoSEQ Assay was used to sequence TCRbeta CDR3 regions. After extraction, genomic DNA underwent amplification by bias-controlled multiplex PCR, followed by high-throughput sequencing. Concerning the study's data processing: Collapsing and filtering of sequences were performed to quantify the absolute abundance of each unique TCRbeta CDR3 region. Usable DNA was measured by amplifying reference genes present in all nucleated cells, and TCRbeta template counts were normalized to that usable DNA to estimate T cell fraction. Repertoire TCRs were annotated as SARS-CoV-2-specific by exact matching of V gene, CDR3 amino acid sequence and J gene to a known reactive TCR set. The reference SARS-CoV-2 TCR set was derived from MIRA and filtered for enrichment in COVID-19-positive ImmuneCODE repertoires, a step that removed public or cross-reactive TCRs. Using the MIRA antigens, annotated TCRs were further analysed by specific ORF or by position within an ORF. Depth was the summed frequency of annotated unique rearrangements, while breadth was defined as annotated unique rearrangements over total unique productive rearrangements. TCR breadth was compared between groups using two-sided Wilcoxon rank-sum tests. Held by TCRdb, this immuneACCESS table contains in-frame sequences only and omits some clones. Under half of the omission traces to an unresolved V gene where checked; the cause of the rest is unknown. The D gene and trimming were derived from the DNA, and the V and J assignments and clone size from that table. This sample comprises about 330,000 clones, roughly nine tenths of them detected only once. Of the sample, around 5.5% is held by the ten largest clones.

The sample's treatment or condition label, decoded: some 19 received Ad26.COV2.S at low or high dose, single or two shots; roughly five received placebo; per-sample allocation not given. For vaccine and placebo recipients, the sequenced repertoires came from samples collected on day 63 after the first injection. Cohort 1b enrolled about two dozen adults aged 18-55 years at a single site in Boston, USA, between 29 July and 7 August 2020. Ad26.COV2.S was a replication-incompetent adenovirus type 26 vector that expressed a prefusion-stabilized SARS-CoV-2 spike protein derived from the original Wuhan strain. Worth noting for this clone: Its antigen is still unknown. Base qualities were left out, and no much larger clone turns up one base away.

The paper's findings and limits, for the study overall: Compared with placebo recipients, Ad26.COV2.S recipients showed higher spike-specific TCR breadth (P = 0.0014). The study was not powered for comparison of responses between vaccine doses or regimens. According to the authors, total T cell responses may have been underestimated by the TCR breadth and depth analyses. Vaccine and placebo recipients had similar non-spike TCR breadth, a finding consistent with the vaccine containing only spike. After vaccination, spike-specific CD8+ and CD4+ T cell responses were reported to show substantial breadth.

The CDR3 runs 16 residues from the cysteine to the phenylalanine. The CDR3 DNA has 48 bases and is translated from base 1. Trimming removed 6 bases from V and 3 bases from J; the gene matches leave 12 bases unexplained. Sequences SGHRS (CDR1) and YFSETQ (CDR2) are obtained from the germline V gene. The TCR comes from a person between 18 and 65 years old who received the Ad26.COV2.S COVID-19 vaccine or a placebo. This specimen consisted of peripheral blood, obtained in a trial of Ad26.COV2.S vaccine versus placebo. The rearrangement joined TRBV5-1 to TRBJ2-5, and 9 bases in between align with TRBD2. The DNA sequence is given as TGCGCCAGCAACTCCCGCCCCGCTAGCGGGGAAGAGACCCAGTACTTC. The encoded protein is CASNSRPASGEETQYF.